Listed below are T cell receptor beta chains from one sample, sequenced in a study of blood T cells in healthy people across ages. MiXCR, run by TCRdb on the 5' RACE reads, gives a single entry per CDR3 protein. Of just under 750,000 distinct CDR3 sequences in the sample, over 20% were seen once. The sequenced material came from blood. The receptors shown here come from a man between 70 and 80 years old in good health. Both conserved end residues are part of each CDR3. Fields, in order: D gene, J gene, clone size, CDR3 length, V gene, CDR3 protein, CDR3 DNA. D genes are given only for firm matches. Clone sizes are given selectively: once, few, many, or a class where the clone is expanded.

TRBD2 | TRBJ2-7 | few | 14 | TRBV20-1 | CSARGLAGGGEQYF | TGCAGTGCTAGAGGACTAGCGGGGGGCGGCGAGCAGTACTTC
NA | TRBJ1-5 | few | 14 | TRBV24-1 | CATSTSRSNQPQHF | TGTGCCACCAGTACCTCCCGGAGCAATCAGCCCCAGCATTTT
NA | TRBJ2-7 | NA | 12 | TRBV29-1 | CSVASGGIEQYF | TGCAGCGTTGCGTCCGGGGGTATCGAGCAGTACTTC
NA | TRBJ1-5 | NA | 14 | TRBV4-3 | CASSQDWRLGSQHF | TGCGCCAGCAGCCAAGATTGGCGCCTCGGGTCCCAGCATTTT
TRBD2 | TRBJ2-3 | few | 19 | TRBV6-2/TRBV6-3 | CASSYLSGRSQTSTDTQYF | TGTGCCAGCAGTTACTTAAGCGGGAGGAGCCAGACTAGCACAGATACACAGTATTTT
NA | TRBJ2-7 | NA | 14 | TRBV12-3/TRBV12-4 | CASSPTYRHNEQYF | TGTGCCAGCAGTCCCACGTACCGACATAACGAGCAGTACTTC
NA | TRBJ1-1 | NA | 15 | TRBV7-8 | CASSLVFTVNTEAFF | TGTGCCAGCAGCTTAGTTTTTACAGTGAACACTGAAGCCTTCTTT
NA | TRBJ2-3 | NA | 13 | TRBV12-3/TRBV12-4 | CASSLNPAPTQYF | TGTGCCAGCAGTTTGAATCCGGCCCCTACGCAGTATTTT
TRBD1 | TRBJ1-2 | few | 14 | TRBV6-2/TRBV6-3 | CASRSLGTAHGYTF | TGTGCCAGCAGATCCCTCGGGACAGCTCATGGCTACACCTTC
TRBD2 | TRBJ2-1 | few | 16 | TRBV14 | CASSQGISAGGDEQFF | TGTGCCAGCAGCCAAGGTATCTCCGCGGGAGGGGATGAGCAGTTCTTC
TRBD2 | TRBJ2-3 | few | 17 | TRBV9 | CASSVASGTSGTDTQYF | TGTGCCAGCAGCGTAGCCTCCGGGACTAGCGGCACAGATACGCAGTATTTT
NA | TRBJ1-4 | NA | 15 | TRBV29-1 | CSVGGTYSPNEKLFF | TGCAGCGTTGGGGGGACATATTCTCCTAATGAAAAACTGTTTTTT
TRBD1 | TRBJ1-1 | few | 15 | TRBV20-1 | CSARGGQGTNTEAFF | TGCAGTGCTAGGGGAGGACAGGGGACGAACACTGAAGCTTTCTTT
NA | TRBJ2-1 | few | 16 | TRBV24-1 | CATSAAWGIMRNEQFF | TGTGCCACCAGTGCCGCCTGGGGTATTATGAGGAATGAGCAGTTCTTC
TRBD2 | TRBJ2-1 | many | 13 | TRBV20-1 | CSARLAGVRNPFF | TGCAGTGCCAGACTAGCGGGAGTACGTAATCCGTTCTTC
NA | TRBJ2-7 | few | 15 | TRBV6-1 | CASRPQGYVPYEQYF | TGTGCCAGCAGGCCGCAGGGGTACGTCCCCTACGAGCAGTACTTC
NA | TRBJ2-1 | NA | 20 | TRBV10-3 | CAISERGRSPGPISYNEQFF | TGTGCCATCAGTGAGAGGGGGAGGTCCCCGGGACCCATCTCCTACAATGAGCAGTTCTTC
TRBD1 | TRBJ2-3 | NA | 15 | TRBV6-4 | CASSDRTGSTDTQYF | TGTGCCAGCAGTGACCGGACAGGGAGCACAGATACGCAGTATTTT
NA | TRBJ2-1 | NA | 14 | TRBV2 | CASSERGFVNEQFF | TGTGCCAGCAGTGAACGGGGGTTCGTCAATGAGCAGTTCTTC
NA | TRBJ1-2 | NA | 16 | TRBV2 | CASSSSVRGGDYGYTF | NA
NA | TRBJ1-4 | many | 13 | TRBV7-9 | CASAPTSGEKLFF | TGTGCCAGCGCGCCAACGAGTGGGGAAAAACTGTTTTTT
NA | TRBJ1-1 | NA | 13 | TRBV7-9 | CASERLVNTEAFF | TGTGCCAGCGAACGACTGGTGAACACTGAAGCTTTCTTT
NA | TRBJ2-1 | few | 11 | TRBV29-1 | CSVESGDGQFF | TGCAGCGTTGAAAGTGGGGATGGGCAGTTCTTC
NA | TRBJ2-3 | NA | 14 | TRBV20-1 | CSARGSGLPDTQYF | TGCAGTGCTAGAGGATCAGGGCTGCCAGATACGCAGTATTTT
NA | TRBJ1-1 | NA | 12 | TRBV6-2/TRBV6-3 | CASAWGGTGAFF | TGTGCCAGCGCCTGGGGCGGAACTGGAGCTTTCTTT
NA | TRBJ2-7 | few | 13 | TRBV20-1 | CSARGPLAYEQYF | TGCAGTGCTAGGGGACCGCTGGCCTACGAGCAGTACTTC
NA | TRBJ2-3 | NA | 15 | TRBV12-3/TRBV12-4 | CASNGGIVSTDTQYF | TGTGCCAGCAATGGGGGCATAGTAAGCACAGATACGCAGTATTTT
NA | TRBJ2-5 | few | 14 | TRBV5-5 | CASSFRVGGETQYF | TGTGCCAGCAGCTTCAGGGTTGGAGGAGAGACCCAGTACTTC
TRBD1 | TRBJ1-1 | NA | 14 | TRBV9 | CASSVVTGRTEAFF | TGTGCCAGCAGCGTAGTGACAGGGCGGACTGAAGCTTTCTTT
NA | TRBJ1-6 | few | 16 | TRBV5-1 | CASSSSLGGHNSPLHF | TGCGCCAGCAGCTCGAGCTTGGGGGGTCATAATTCACCCCTCCACTTT
TRBD2 | TRBJ2-3 | few | 16 | TRBV2 | CASSEDLAGVTDTQYF | TGTGCCAGCAGTGAAGATCTAGCGGGGGTCACAGATACGCAGTATTTT
TRBD2 | TRBJ2-2 | many | 17 | TRBV5-1 | CASSLDSAGGNTGELFF | TGCGCCAGCAGCTTGGATTCCGCGGGGGGGAACACCGGGGAGCTGTTTTTT
NA | TRBJ2-3 | NA | 15 | TRBV6-6 | CASSYLERSTDTQYF | TGTGCCAGCAGTTACCTAGAGAGGAGCACAGATACGCAGTATTTT
TRBD2 | TRBJ2-1 | few | 17 | TRBV6-2/TRBV6-3 | CASSPFPLAGGRNEQFF | TGTGCCAGCAGTCCCTTTCCACTAGCGGGAGGGAGGAATGAGCAGTTCTTC
TRBD2 | TRBJ2-1 | NA | 13 | TRBV29-1 | CSVDQLASREQFF | TGCAGCGTTGACCAACTAGCGAGCAGGGAGCAGTTCTTC
TRBD1 | TRBJ1-1 | few | 15 | TRBV25-1 | CASSDRDRGAPEAFF | TGTGCCAGCAGTGACCGGGACAGGGGAGCCCCTGAAGCTTTCTTT
NA | TRBJ1-4 | few | 16 | TRBV7-2 | CASSLGGVRGNEKLFF | TGTGCCAGCAGCCTAGGGGGGGTGAGGGGAAATGAAAAACTGTTTTTT
NA | TRBJ1-5 | few | 13 | TRBV19 | CASSIGLRQPQHF | TGTGCCAGTAGTATCGGGTTACGGCAGCCCCAGCATTTT
NA | TRBJ2-5 | NA | 14 | TRBV10-3 | CAISGDRQQETQYF | TGTGCCATCAGTGGGGACCGACAGCAAGAGACCCAGTACTTC
TRBD2 | TRBJ2-2 | NA | 15 | TRBV7-8 | CASRGSGRLTGELFF | TGTGCCAGCAGGGGCAGCGGGAGGCTTACCGGGGAGCTGTTTTTT